These T cell receptor beta chains were read from a single sample in a study of PD-L1 blockade in urothelial cancer. Assay used: immunoSEQ multiplex PCR; TCRdb lists only in-frame clones, some missing. The sample lists tens of thousands of clones, about 80% occurring once. The sample consisted of PBMCs, taken around atezolizumab (anti-PD-L1) treatment. Source of these receptors: a man between 65 and 85 years old with urothelial cancer. The CDR3 runs from the conserved cysteine through the conserved F or W. Fields, in order: CDR3 protein, CDR3 DNA, D gene, clone size, J gene, V gene. D genes are given only for firm matches. Clone size is given for some rows only: seen once, a few or many times, or a class if the clone is expanded.

CDR3: CASSPGQNTEAFF
DNA: TGTGCCAGCAGTCCCGGACAAAACACTGAAGCTTTCTTT
D: -
size: -
J: TRBJ1-1
V: TRBV6-5

CDR3: CASSLDRGRWGYTF
DNA: TGTGCCAGCAGCTTGGACAGGGGGCGATGGGGCTACACCTTC
D: TRBD1
size: -
J: TRBJ1-2
V: TRBV5-6

CDR3: CASSRSGQANTEAFF
DNA: TGTGCCAGTAGTAGATCCGGACAGGCGAACACTGAAGCTTTCTTT
D: TRBD1
size: -
J: TRBJ1-1
V: TRBV19

CDR3: CVAKPLTSGDTQYF
DNA: TGTGTGGCAAAGCCGTTGACTAGCGGAGATACGCAGTATTTT
D: TRBD2
size: -
J: TRBJ2-3
V: TRBV7-2

CDR3: CASSLAQGGTQETQYF
DNA: TGTGCCAGCAGTTTAGCCCAGGGAGGGACTCAAGAGACCCAGTACTTC
D: TRBD2
size: -
J: TRBJ2-5
V: TRBV27

CDR3: CASSLTRQGSRKDEQYF
DNA: TGTGCCAGCTCACTAACTCGACAGGGGTCAAGAAAGGACGAGCAGTACTTC
D: TRBD1
size: -
J: TRBJ2-7
V: TRBV18

CDR3: CASSFDYRGRKLPEAFF
DNA: TGTGCCAGCAGTTTTGACTACAGGGGGCGCAAGTTACCTGAAGCTTTCTTT
D: TRBD1
size: -
J: TRBJ1-1
V: TRBV28

CDR3: CATSRDPQGREKLFF
DNA: TGTGCCACCAGCAGAGATCCCCAGGGTAGGGAAAAACTGTTTTTT
D: -
size: -
J: TRBJ1-4
V: TRBV15

CDR3: CASRLESHTYEQYF
DNA: TGTGCCAGCAGACTAGAGTCACATACCTACGAGCAGTACTTC
D: -
size: -
J: TRBJ2-7
V: TRBV6-6

CDR3: CASSGGLAGSYEQYF
DNA: TGTGCCAGCAGTGGCGGACTAGCGGGATCCTACGAGCAGTACTTC
D: TRBD2
size: few
J: TRBJ2-7
V: TRBV6-4

CDR3: CASSLNLAGGNTGELFF
DNA: TGCGCCAGCAGCTTGAATCTAGCGGGAGGTAACACCGGGGAGCTGTTTTTT
D: TRBD2
size: -
J: TRBJ2-2
V: TRBV5-1

CDR3: CASSSYRGLGEKLFF
DNA: TGTGCCAGCAGCTCGTACAGGGGACTGGGGGAAAAACTGTTTTTT
D: TRBD1
size: -
J: TRBJ1-4
V: TRBV11-2

CDR3: CASSFPGNTIYF
DNA: TGTGCCAGTAGTTTTCCAGGAAACACCATATATTTT
D: -
size: -
J: TRBJ1-3
V: TRBV19

CDR3: CASVLGNTEAFF
DNA: TGTGCCAGCGTCCTAGGGAACACTGAAGCTTTCTTT
D: -
size: -
J: TRBJ1-1
V: TRBV2

CDR3: CASSFGQVYEQYF
DNA: TGTGCCAGCAGTTTCGGACAGGTCTACGAGCAGTACTTC
D: TRBD1
size: once
J: TRBJ2-7
V: TRBV27

CDR3: CASSLGASGGTDTQYF
DNA: TGCGCCAGCAGCTTGGGGGCTAGCGGGGGCACAGATACGCAGTATTTT
D: TRBD2
size: -
J: TRBJ2-3
V: TRBV5-1

CDR3: CASSSGTSGIQETQYF
DNA: TGTGCCAGCAGCTCCGGGACTAGCGGGATCCAAGAGACCCAGTACTTC
D: TRBD2
size: -
J: TRBJ2-5
V: TRBV5-4

CDR3: CASSWTGDSNQPQHF
DNA: TGTGCCAGCAGCTGGACAGGGGATAGCAATCAGCCCCAGCATTTT
D: TRBD1
size: -
J: TRBJ1-5
V: TRBV7-9

CDR3: CAWSRSGANVLTF
DNA: TGTGCCTGGAGTCGTTCTGGGGCCAACGTCCTGACTTTC
D: -
size: -
J: TRBJ2-6
V: TRBV30

CDR3: CASSVGLAGGTDTQYF
DNA: TGTGCCAGCAGCGTAGGACTAGCGGGAGGGACAGATACGCAGTATTTT
D: TRBD2
size: -
J: TRBJ2-3
V: TRBV9

CDR3: CASSLGPSGGYTF
DNA: TGTGCCAGCAGCTTAGGTCCCTCGGGGGGCTACACCTTC
D: -
size: -
J: TRBJ1-2
V: TRBV7-6

CDR3: CASSLDSRTDTQYF
DNA: TGTGCCAGCAGCTTGGACTCTCGCACAGATACGCAGTATTTT
D: -
size: -
J: TRBJ2-3
V: TRBV5-8

CDR3: CASEDRAEKLFF
DNA: TGTGCCAGTGAAGACAGGGCCGAAAAACTGTTTTTT
D: TRBD1
size: -
J: TRBJ1-4
V: TRBV19

CDR3: CASSSNNRDEAFF
DNA: TGTGCCAGCAGCTCGAATAACAGGGATGAAGCTTTCTTT
D: -
size: -
J: TRBJ1-1
V: TRBV5-4

CDR3: CASSEDQVANTEAFF
DNA: TGCGCCAGCAGTGAGGACCAGGTGGCGAACACTGAAGCTTTCTTT
D: -
size: -
J: TRBJ1-1
V: TRBV10-2

CDR3: CATSRDLAGGYEQYF
DNA: TGTGCCACCAGCAGAGATCTCGCAGGGGGGTACGAGCAGTACTTC
D: -
size: -
J: TRBJ2-7
V: TRBV15

CDR3: CASSLVPLAGGLLNTGELFF
DNA: TGTGCCAGCAGTTTAGTCCCTCTAGCGGGAGGGTTGTTAAACACCGGGGAGCTGTTTTTT
D: TRBD2
size: -
J: TRBJ2-2
V: TRBV27

CDR3: CASSVTSYNEQFF
DNA: TGTGCCAGCAGCGTAACTTCCTACAATGAGCAGTTCTTC
D: -
size: -
J: TRBJ2-1
V: TRBV9

CDR3: CASSIRALTSGSNYEQYF
DNA: TGTGCCAGCAGCATCAGAGCCCTGACTAGCGGGAGTAACTACGAGCAGTACTTC
D: TRBD2
size: -
J: TRBJ2-7
V: TRBV7-2

CDR3: CASSLSGTETSYEQYF
DNA: TGTGCCAGCAGTTTATCGGGGACAGAAACCAGCTACGAGCAGTACTTC
D: TRBD1
size: -
J: TRBJ2-7
V: TRBV27

CDR3: CASSRTSGLQETQYF
DNA: TGTGCCAGCAGCCGGACTAGCGGACTCCAAGAGACCCAGTACTTC
D: TRBD2
size: -
J: TRBJ2-5
V: TRBV7-3

CDR3: CASSLGAGAENTEAFF
DNA: TGTGCCAGCAGCTTAGGGGCAGGGGCGGAGAACACTGAAGCTTTCTTT
D: -
size: -
J: TRBJ1-1
V: TRBV7-9

CDR3: CASSFRDANTEAFF
DNA: TGTGCCAGCAGCTTCAGGGATGCGAACACTGAAGCTTTCTTT
D: -
size: -
J: TRBJ1-1
V: TRBV27

CDR3: CASVAGGHEQFF
DNA: TGCGCCAGCGTAGCGGGAGGTCATGAGCAGTTCTTC
D: TRBD2
size: once
J: TRBJ2-1
V: TRBV10-2

CDR3: CASSQAGLAMNYEQYF
DNA: TGCGCCAGCAGCCAAGCGGGACTAGCGATGAACTACGAGCAGTACTTC
D: TRBD2
size: once
J: TRBJ2-7
V: TRBV4-1

CDR3: CAWSVAGDTQYF
DNA: TGTGCCTGGAGTGTAGCGGGAGATACGCAGTATTTT
D: -
size: -
J: TRBJ2-3
V: TRBV30

CDR3: CASSIAMGANQPQHF
DNA: TGTGCCAGTAGTATCGCCATGGGGGCCAATCAGCCCCAGCATTTT
D: -
size: once
J: TRBJ1-5
V: TRBV19

CDR3: CASSSTGLGNQPQHF
DNA: TGTGCCAGCAGCTCGACAGGGTTAGGCAATCAGCCCCAGCATTTT
D: TRBD1
size: -
J: TRBJ1-5
V: TRBV5-6

CDR3: CASSYSPGEQTQYF
DNA: TGTGCCAGCAGTTACTCGCCAGGGGAGCAGACCCAGTACTTC
D: -
size: few
J: TRBJ2-5
V: TRBV6-5

CDR3: CASSINFYEQYF
DNA: TGTGCCAGCAGTATTAACTTCTACGAGCAGTACTTC
D: -
size: -
J: TRBJ2-7
V: TRBV28